Reported below is one T cell receptor (beta chain). Antigen specificity is unknown. The data were obtained in a study of shared clonotypes between healthy human individuals. Turning to the study itself: Per donor, three plates held CD4 naive cells, three held CD4 memory, two held CD8 naive and one held CD8 memory. Points from the study as a whole: A few donors showed sharing of about 5.5% of naive CD4 clonotypes. Though the depth was large, rarefaction showed that sorted-subset sequencing was incomplete.

Profiling relied on immunoSEQ multiplex PCR, and the TCRdb table lists in-frame clones only, not all of them. The data show approximately 1,500,000 clones, approximately 98% seen once. The CDR3 covers 17 residues. From germline, CDR1 is MGHDK and CDR2 SYGVNS. V dropped 0 bases and J dropped 8 bases, with 19 bases sitting between them. The chain employs TRBV25-1 and TRBJ2-2, with D perhaps TRBD1 (6 bases). What was sequenced was naive CD4+ T cells sorted from blood. Indicated subset: CD45RA+ positively selected. The receptor's source is a man aged 25 to 45 in good health. This CDR3 reads CASSEYRTDPIAGELFF. CDR3 coding DNA: TGTGCCAGCAGTGAATATCGGACAGACCCAATAGCGGGGGAGCTGTTTTTT.